The 32 T cell receptor beta chains below come from one sample, sequenced in a study of blood T cell repertoires in COVID-19. This table comes from immunoSEQ multiplex PCR, and its TCRdb copy is limited to in-frame clones, with some not included. The sample records a few hundred thousand clones, 85% to 90% being singletons. Input material: peripheral blood. Receptor source: a man aged 55-75 years who had recovered from COVID-19.

This clone came up a few times. V gene TRBV19 combines with J gene TRBJ1-1; D unresolved. The germline V and J ends were trimmed by 3 bases and 0 bases, with 11 bases remaining between them. CDR3 length: 15 residues. Germline assignment: CDR1 LNHDA and CDR2 SQIVND (reference sequence). In DNA, the CDR3 is TGTGCCAGTAGTATGGAACAGCCTATGAACACTGAAGCTTTCTTT. Its translation is CASSMEQPMNTEAFF.

The chain links TRBV15 to TRBJ1-2, with a tentative D call TRBD1 (5 bases). From germline, CDR1 is LNHNV and CDR2 YYDKDF (reference sequence). There are 12 residues in the CDR3. V lost 0 bases and J lost 8, with 7 bases in between. The CDR3 loop is CATSRDQGGYTF. CDR3 DNA: TGTGCCACCAGCAGAGATCAGGGCGGCTACACCTTC.

This sequence joins TRBV5-4 and TRBJ1-6, with D perhaps TRBD1 (5 bases). The V gene's germline CDR1 is SGHNT and CDR2 YYREEE (reference sequence). The CDR3 contains 17 residues. V lost 0 bases and J lost 8, with 18 bases in between. The CDR3 sequence is CASSLETGLLGDSPLHF. CDR3 coding DNA: TGTGCCAGCAGCTTGGAAACAGGTCTCTTAGGAGATTCACCCCTCCACTTT. The whole variable domain, filled in from reference TRBV5-4 and TRBJ1-6, reads ETGVTQSPTHLIKTRGQQVTLRCSSQSGHNTVSWYQQALGQGPQFIFQYYREEENGRGNFPPRFSGLQFPNYSSELNVNALELDDSALYLCASSLETGLLGDSPLHFGNGTRLTVT.

This clone appeared once. The DNA of the CDR3 is TGTGCCAGCAGGGACACAGGGGGGGTCTTCAATGAGCAGTTCTTC. This translates into CASRDTGGVFNEQFF. The chain employs TRBV6-5 and TRBJ2-1, with D perhaps matching TRBD1 (8 bases). CDR1 MNHEY and CDR2 SVGAGI come from the germline V gene. Between the trimmed V and J ends, which lost 6 bases and 6 bases, there was a span of 18 bases. The CDR3 has 15 amino acids.

In its sample, this clone was seen once. The germline gene is not matched at one end of the junction; a read error may be the cause. The chain carries TRBV3-1 (or the pseudogene TRBV3-2) and TRBJ2-1, with TRBD2 matching 11 bases. The CDR3 has 15 amino acids. In germline, CDR1 is LGHDT, CDR2 YNNKEL (reference sequence). The CDR3 nucleotides read TGTGCCAACAGCCAAGTAATAGCGGGGGGGAATGAGCAGTTCTTC. The encoded protein is CANSQVIAGGNEQFF.

The J gene is TRBJ1-4, the V gene TRBV28, with 7 bases that match TRBD1. This CDR3 contains 14 residues. V shed 5 bases, J shed 8 bases, and the junction held 8 bases outside the gene matches. The germline V gene has CDR1 MDHEN and CDR2 SYDVKM. Here the CDR3 DNA reads TGTGCCAGCAGTGGCGGGACAGTTAGGGAAAAACTGTTTTTT. As protein: CASSGGTVREKLFF.

Comments on this clone: At the DNA level, this CDR3 is encoded by other sequences in the same sample as well. This sequence joins TRBV10-3 and TRBJ2-7; 8 nucleotides agree with TRBD1. The length of the CDR3 is 12 residues. CDR1 is ENHRY, CDR2 SYGVKD, per germline. The V gene end was trimmed by 8 bases and the J gene end by 1 base; junction bases not matched to a gene: 1. CDR3 sequence: CAIGTGSYEQYF. CDR3 nucleotide sequence: TGTGCCATCGGGACAGGTTCCTACGAGCAGTACTTC.

The chain links TRBV9 to TRBJ1-3; 7 bases line up with TRBD1. This CDR3 has 15 amino acids. From germline, CDR1 is SGDLS and CDR2 YYNGEE. V shed 4 bases and J 0 bases; nucleotides not matched to a gene: 4. CDR3: CASSLGGLSGNTIYF. CDR3 nucleotide sequence: TGTGCCAGCAGCTTAGGGGGCCTCTCTGGAAACACCATATATTTT. Based on the CDR3 plus reference TRBV9 and TRBJ1-3, the full variable domain is DSGVTQTPKHLITATGQRVTLRCSPRSGDLSVYWYQQSLDQGLQFLIQYYNGEERAKGNILERFSAQQFPDLHSELNLSSLELGDSALYFCASSLGGLSGNTIYFGEGSWLTVV.

The V gene is TRBV28, the J gene TRBJ2-2, with 13 bases fitting TRBD2. There are 16 residues in the CDR3. Trimming at V came to 10 bases and at J to 4 bases, leaving 9 bases not matched to a gene. From germline, CDR1 is MDHEN and CDR2 SYDVKM. In nucleotides, the CDR3 is TGTGCCACCAGGACTAGCGGGAGTAAGGGCACCGGGGAGCTGTTTTTT. The encoded protein is CATRTSGSKGTGELFF.

The chain employs TRBV2 and TRBJ2-7; D perhaps matches TRBD2 (7 bases). Germline V CDR1 and CDR2: SNHLY, FYNNEI. V dropped 8 bases and J dropped 8 bases, with 10 bases sitting between them. CDR3 length: 10 amino acids. As DNA, the CDR3 is TGTGCCAGCGGGGGGGCGCAGCAGTACTTC. Residues: CASGGAQQYF.

The rearrangement links TRBV2 to TRBJ2-5, with D unclear. The V end was cut by 4 bases, the J end by 4 bases, with 10 bases between. Germline CDR1 is SNHLY and CDR2 is FYNNEI. This CDR3 spans 13 amino acids. The DNA of the CDR3 is TGTGCCAGCAGTGTCATGCCGAGAGAGACCCAGTACTTC. This sequence encodes CASSVMPRETQYF.

This chain connects TRBV5-1 to TRBJ1-5; D uncertain. The V gene lost 0 bases and the J gene lost 6 bases, with 10 bases spanning the gap. Germline-derived CDR1 and CDR2 are SGHRS and YFSETQ. The CDR3 is 14 residues long. CDR3 amino acids: CASSLGEVGQPQHF. Here the CDR3 DNA reads TGCGCCAGCAGCTTGGGAGAGGTCGGTCAGCCCCAGCATTTT.

The gene calls are TRBV6-5 and TRBJ2-7; weak D call: TRBD1 (7 bases). This CDR3 spans 14 amino acids. Looked up from germline, CDR1 is MNHEY and CDR2 is SVGAGI. V lost 5 bases, J lost 1 base, and 12 bases lay in between. The CDR3 region is CASSTGDSSYEQYF. In DNA form, the CDR3 reads TGTGCCAGCAGTACGGGGGACAGTTCCTACGAGCAGTACTTC.

The chain links TRBV18 to TRBJ2-1; the D gene is possibly TRBD1 (6 bases). The length of the CDR3 is 14 residues. With 4 bases removed from V and 4 bases from J, the gap between germline ends came to 11 bases. In germline, CDR1 is KGHSH, CDR2 LQKENI. For the CDR3, the DNA is TGTGCCAGCTCACTTCCAGGGGCTTACAATGAGCAGTTCTTC. This encodes CASSLPGAYNEQFF.

V is TRBV11-3 and J is TRBJ2-1, with D possibly TRBD1 on 6 matching bases. Germline CDR1 and CDR2: SGHNT and YENEEA. The CDR3 spans 13 residues. V gave up 1 base and J gave up 6 bases, with 7 bases separating them. CDR3 in amino acids: CASSLGGGNEQFF. In DNA form, the CDR3 reads TGTGCCAGCAGCTTAGGAGGGGGCAATGAGCAGTTCTTC.

The J gene is TRBJ2-7, the V gene TRBV11-1; 7 positions match TRBD1. This CDR3 is built from 16 residues. With V trimmed by 0 bases and J by 5 bases, 10 bases remained unmatched. Germline lookup yields CDR1 SGHAT and CDR2 FQDESV (reference sequence). CDR3 region: CASSLARQGRRNEQYF. DNA for the CDR3: TGTGCCAGCAGCTTAGCCCGACAGGGAAGGAGGAACGAGCAGTACTTC.

The V gene is TRBV5-1, the J gene TRBJ2-3; D remains unclear. Germline V gene sequence: CDR1 SGHRS, CDR2 YFSETQ. The CDR3 totals 13 residues. V lost 3 bases and J lost 10, with 15 bases in between. CDR3 sequence: CASSSTFSEAQYF. CDR3 sequence (DNA): TGCGCCAGCAGCTCTACCTTTTCCGAGGCGCAGTATTTT.

CDR3 protein: CASSYAEGGTDTQYF. CDR3 in DNA: TGTGCCAGCAGTTACGCGGAGGGGGGGACAGATACGCAGTATTTT. The chain links TRBV6-5 to TRBJ2-3, with D possibly matching TRBD2 (7 bases). CDR3 length equals 15 residues. Germline lookup yields CDR1 MNHEY and CDR2 SVGAGI. V lost 2 bases, J lost 3 bases, and 12 bases lay in between.

This chain links TRBV13 with TRBJ2-2, with TRBD2 as a possible D gene (6 bases). The CDR3 has 14 residues. V was cut by 3 bases and J by 4 bases, with 9 bases left in between. CDR1 PRHDT and CDR2 FYEKMQ come from the germline V gene (reference sequence). The CDR3 DNA is TGTGCCAGCAGCTTTGGGACTCTCACCGGGGAGCTGTTTTTT. Residues: CASSFGTLTGELFF.

This clone was seen once. The chain is built from TRBV28 and TRBJ2-1; 9 bases agree with TRBD1. The trim removed 3 bases at V and 7 bases at J, leaving 10 bases unmatched. The CDR3 sequence is 16 residues long. Germline lookup yields CDR1 MDHEN and CDR2 SYDVKM. The CDR3, as DNA: TGTGCCAGCAGTTTGACGGGACAGGGAGGGCGGAATGAGCAGTTCTTC. Protein sequence: CASSLTGQGGRNEQFF.

The chain has TRBV1 and TRBJ2-1; the listed D gene, TRBD1, was not tested against the DNA. TRBV1 is a pseudogene. The CDR3 has 17 amino acids. DNA of the CDR3: TGCACCAGCAGCCAAGATAGTGGACAGGGAACGAACAATGAGCAGTTCTTC. Residues: CTSSQDSGQGTNNEQFF.

This rearrangement joins TRBV18 to TRBJ2-1; D perhaps matches TRBD2 (5 bases). From germline, CDR1 is KGHSH and CDR2 LQKENI. The V end lost 0 bases, the J end lost 5 bases, and 11 bases lay between the germline ends. The CDR3 length is 15 residues. The CDR3 bases are TGTGCCAGCTCACCACCAAACGGAGGCAACAATGAGCAGTTCTTC. This translates into CASSPPNGGNNEQFF.

Only a few counts were recorded for this clone. This chain connects TRBV3-1 (or the pseudogene TRBV3-2) to TRBJ2-3, with TRBD2 identical over 14 bases. The V gene's germline CDR1 is LGHDT and CDR2 YNNKEL (reference sequence). Trimming cost V 3 bases and J 5 bases; bases outside gene matches: 16. This CDR3 is 20 amino acids long. CDR3 DNA: TGTGCCAGCAGCCATTCTCCGGGACTAGCGGGGGCGGCCCCCGGAGATACGCAGTATTTT. Protein product: CASSHSPGLAGAAPGDTQYF.

In this sample, this clone turned up a few times. The rearrangement uses TRBV30 and TRBJ2-1; 8 nucleotides match TRBD2. The ends lost 1 base at V and 2 bases at J; junction bases unmatched: 7. Germline lookup yields CDR1 GTSNPN and CDR2 SVGIG (reference sequence). The CDR3 length is 16 residues. In DNA form, the CDR3 reads TGTGCCTGGAGTGGCCCGAGGGGACTAGCCTACAATGAGCAGTTCTTC. Translation gives CAWSGPRGLAYNEQFF.

The chain carries TRBV12-5 and TRBJ1-1; 7 nucleotides line up with TRBD1. V dropped 9 bases and J dropped 1; count of bases not matched to a gene: 5. From germline, CDR1 is LGHNT and CDR2 FRNRAP. The CDR3 totals 13 residues. This chain's CDR3 is CASVGQPNTEAFF. As DNA, the CDR3 is TGTGCTAGCGTGGGACAGCCGAACACTGAAGCTTTCTTT.

The rearrangement joins TRBV11-1 to TRBJ1-1; 9 bases map to TRBD1. Trimming took 1 base from V and 6 from J; bases not matched to a gene: 6. The germline CDR1 and CDR2 sequences are SGHAT and FQDESV (reference sequence). This CDR3 has 15 residues. The CDR3 loop reads CASSLGQGVVAEAFF. CDR3 DNA sequence: TGTGCCAGCAGCTTAGGACAGGGGGTGGTGGCTGAAGCTTTCTTT.

The gene calls are TRBV30 and TRBJ2-6; 7 bases line up with TRBD1. V lost 3 bases and J lost 0; bases outside the gene matches: 8. Germline CDR1 and CDR2: GTSNPN and SVGIG (reference sequence). The CDR3 totals 17 residues. The CDR3 DNA is TGTGCCTGGAGCCGGGACAGAACCTCCTCTGGGGCCAACGTCCTGACTTTC. Its translation is CAWSRDRTSSGANVLTF. Looking up the rest from reference TRBV30 and TRBJ2-6 gives the full variable domain: SQTIHQWPATLVQPVGSPLSLECTVEGTSNPNLYWYRQAAGRGLQLLFYSVGIGQISSEVPQNLSASRPQDRQFILSSKKLLLSDSGFYLCAWSRDRTSSGANVLTFGAGSRLTVL.

This clone was observed a single time. The chain links TRBV7-8 to TRBJ1-3; D is ambiguous. Germline loops: CDR1 SGHVS, CDR2 FQNEAQ. The CDR3 loop spans 15 amino acids. V shed 1 base and J shed 2 bases, with 9 bases lying between them. DNA for the CDR3: TGTGCCAGCAGCTTAGATGTCATCCCTGGAAACACCATATATTTT. The encoded protein is CASSLDVIPGNTIYF.

This clone came up once. This chain joins TRBV4-2 and TRBJ1-2, with 7 positions matching TRBD1. Germline V gene lookup returns CDR1 LGHNA and CDR2 YNFKEQ. V dropped 0 bases and J dropped 5; count of bases not matched to a gene: 9. The CDR3 totals 16 residues. The CDR3 sequence: CASSQDHAQGPYGYTF. In nucleotides, the CDR3 is TGTGCCAGCAGCCAAGATCACGCACAGGGGCCATATGGCTACACCTTC.

The gene calls are TRBV24-1 and TRBJ2-1; 9 nucleotides agree with TRBD2. The J segment lost 2 bases and the V segment lost 5 bases, leaving 3 bases of the junction unmatched. The V gene's germline CDR1 is KGHDR and CDR2 SFDVKD. The CDR3 runs to 15 residues. CDR3 in DNA: TGTGCCACCAGTGGCAGCGGGGGGCCCTACAATGAGCAGTTCTTC. Protein product: CATSGSGGPYNEQFF.

The chain carries TRBV29-1 and TRBJ1-2, with 8 positions matching TRBD1. V was clipped by 5 bases and J by 4 bases; unmatched bases: 3. The CDR3 runs 12 residues. In germline, CDR1 is SQVTM, CDR2 ANQGSEA. The CDR3 spells CSVRTGSYGYTF. The CDR3 coding sequence is TGCAGCGTTCGGACAGGGAGCTATGGCTACACCTTC. The variable domain in full, completed from reference TRBV29-1 and TRBJ1-2, reads SAVISQKPSRDICQRGTSLTIQCQVDSQVTMMFWYRQQPGQSLTLIATANQGSEATYESGFVIDKFPISRPNLTFSTLTVSNMSPEDSSIYLCSVRTGSYGYTFGSGTRLTVV.

This chain uses TRBV19 with TRBJ1-1, with 7 positions matching TRBD1. V dropped 4 bases and J dropped 6; count of bases not matched to a gene: 5. Germline V gives CDR1 LNHDA, CDR2 SQIVND (reference sequence). The CDR3 totals 13 residues. The CDR3 reads CASSTNRGAEAFF. For the CDR3, the DNA is TGTGCCAGTAGTACGAACAGGGGCGCTGAAGCTTTCTTT.